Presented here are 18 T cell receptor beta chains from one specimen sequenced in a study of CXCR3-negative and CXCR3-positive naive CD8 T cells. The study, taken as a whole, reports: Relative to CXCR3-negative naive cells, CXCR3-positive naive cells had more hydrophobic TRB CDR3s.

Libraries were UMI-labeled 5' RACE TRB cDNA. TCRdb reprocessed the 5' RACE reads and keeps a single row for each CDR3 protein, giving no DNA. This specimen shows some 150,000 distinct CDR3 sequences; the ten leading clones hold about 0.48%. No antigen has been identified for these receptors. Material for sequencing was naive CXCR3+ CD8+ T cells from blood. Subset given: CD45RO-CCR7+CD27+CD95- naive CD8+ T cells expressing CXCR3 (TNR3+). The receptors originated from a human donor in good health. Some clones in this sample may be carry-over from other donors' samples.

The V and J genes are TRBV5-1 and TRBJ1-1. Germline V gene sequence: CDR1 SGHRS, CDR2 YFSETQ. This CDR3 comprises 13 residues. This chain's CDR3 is CASSLEGDSRAFF.

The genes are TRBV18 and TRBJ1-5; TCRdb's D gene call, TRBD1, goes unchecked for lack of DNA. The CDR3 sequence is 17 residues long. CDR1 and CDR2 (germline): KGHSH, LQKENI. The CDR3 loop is CASSPWDTDYSNQPQHF.

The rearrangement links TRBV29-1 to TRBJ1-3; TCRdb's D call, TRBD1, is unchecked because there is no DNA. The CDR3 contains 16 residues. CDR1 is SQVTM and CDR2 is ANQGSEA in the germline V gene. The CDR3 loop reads CSVEMTGVSLGNTIYF. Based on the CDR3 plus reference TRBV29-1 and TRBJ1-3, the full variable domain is SAVISQKPSRDICQRGTSLTIQCQVDSQVTMMFWYRQQPGQSLTLIATANQGSEATYESGFVIDKFPISRPNLTFSTLTVSNMSPEDSSIYLCSVEMTGVSLGNTIYFGEGSWLTVV.

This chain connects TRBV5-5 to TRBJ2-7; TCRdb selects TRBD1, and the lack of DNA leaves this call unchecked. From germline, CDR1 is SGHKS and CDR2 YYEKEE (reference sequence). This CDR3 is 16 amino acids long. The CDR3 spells CASSLVGARSDYEQYF.

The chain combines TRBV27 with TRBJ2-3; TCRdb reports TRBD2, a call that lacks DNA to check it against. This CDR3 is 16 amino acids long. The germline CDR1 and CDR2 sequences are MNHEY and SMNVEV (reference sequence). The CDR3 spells CASRYQWGRGTDTQYF.

This CDR3 is CASSEGGNSNFNTGELFF. This chain uses TRBV2 with TRBJ2-2; the D call from TCRdb, TRBD1, cannot be confirmed without DNA. The CDR3 covers 18 residues. Germline-derived CDR1 and CDR2 are SNHLY and FYNNEI.

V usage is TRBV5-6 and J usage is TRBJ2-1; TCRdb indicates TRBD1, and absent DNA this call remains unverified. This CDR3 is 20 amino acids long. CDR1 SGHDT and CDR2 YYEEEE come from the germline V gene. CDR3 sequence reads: CASSQEGSGGDRSSYNEQFF. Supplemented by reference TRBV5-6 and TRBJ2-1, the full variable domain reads DAGVTQSPTHLIKTRGQQVTLRCSPKSGHDTVSWYQQALGQGPQFIFQYYEEEERQRGNFPDRFSGHQFPNYSSELNVNALLLGDSALYLCASSQEGSGGDRSSYNEQFFGPGTRLTVL.

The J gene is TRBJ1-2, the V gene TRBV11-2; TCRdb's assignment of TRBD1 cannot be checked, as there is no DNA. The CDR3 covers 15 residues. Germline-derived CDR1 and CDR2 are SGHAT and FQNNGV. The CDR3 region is CASSLMGAVDYGCTF.

CDR3 region: CASSLMAYGYTF. This sequence joins TRBV5-6 and TRBJ1-2. CDR3 size: 12 residues. Germline-derived CDR1 and CDR2 are SGHDT and YYEEEE.

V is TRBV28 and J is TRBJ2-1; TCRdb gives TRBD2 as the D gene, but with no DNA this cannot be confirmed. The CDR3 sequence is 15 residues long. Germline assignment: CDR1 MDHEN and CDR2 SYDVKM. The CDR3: CASIEIADKYNEQFF. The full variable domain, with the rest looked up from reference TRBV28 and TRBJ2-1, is DVKVTQSSRYLVKRTGEKVFLECVQDMDHENMFWYRQDPGLGLRLIYFSYDVKMKEKGDIPEGYSVSREKKERFSLILESASTNQTSMYLCASIEIADKYNEQFFGPGTRLTVL.

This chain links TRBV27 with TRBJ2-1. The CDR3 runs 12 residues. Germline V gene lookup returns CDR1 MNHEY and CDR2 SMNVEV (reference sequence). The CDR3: CASSLVPNEQFF.

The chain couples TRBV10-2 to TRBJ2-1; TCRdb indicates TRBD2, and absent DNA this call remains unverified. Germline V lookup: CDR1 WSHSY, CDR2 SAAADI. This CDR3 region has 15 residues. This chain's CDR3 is CASIGTSDFSNEQFF.

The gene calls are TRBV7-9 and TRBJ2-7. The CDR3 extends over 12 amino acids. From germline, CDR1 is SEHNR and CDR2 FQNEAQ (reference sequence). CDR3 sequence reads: CASSSILHEQYF. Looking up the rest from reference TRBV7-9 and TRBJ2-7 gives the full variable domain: DTGVSQNPRHKITKRGQNVTFRCDPISEHNRLYWYRQTLGQGPEFLTYFQNEAQLEKSRLLSDRFSAERPKGSFSTLEIQRTEQGDSAMYLCASSSILHEQYFGPGTRLTVT.

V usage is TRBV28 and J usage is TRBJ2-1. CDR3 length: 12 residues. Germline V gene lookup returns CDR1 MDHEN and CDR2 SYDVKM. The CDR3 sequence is CASSLRGSEQFF.

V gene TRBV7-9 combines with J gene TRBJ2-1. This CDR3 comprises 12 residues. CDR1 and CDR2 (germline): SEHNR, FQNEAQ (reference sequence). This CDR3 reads CASSSMNNEQFF.

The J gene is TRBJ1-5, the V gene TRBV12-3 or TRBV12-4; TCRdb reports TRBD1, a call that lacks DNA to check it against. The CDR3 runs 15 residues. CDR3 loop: CASVYTGGPNQPQHF.

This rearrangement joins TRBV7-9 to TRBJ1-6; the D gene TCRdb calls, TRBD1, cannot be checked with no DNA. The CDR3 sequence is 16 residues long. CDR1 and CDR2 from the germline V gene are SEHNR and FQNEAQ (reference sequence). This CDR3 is CASSQVGTAVNSPLHF.

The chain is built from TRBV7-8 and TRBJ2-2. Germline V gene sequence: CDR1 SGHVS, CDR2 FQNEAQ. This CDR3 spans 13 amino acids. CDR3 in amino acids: CASSLADVSELFF.